In its sample, the clone carrying this TCR beta chain was seen once. Measured with immunoSEQ multiplex PCR; TCRdb has only the in-frame clones, and not every one. The sample holds over 70,000 clones, 86% seen once. This entry comes from a study of blood T cell repertoires in COVID-19. The clonotype was recovered from a human donor in a cohort sampled during active COVID-19. Material: peripheral blood.

DNA of the CDR3: TGTGCCAGCCTAGGGGGAGGGGGGAAAAGCGAGCAGTACTTC. It specifies CASLGGGGKSEQYF. V is TRBV6-5 and J is TRBJ2-7, with a weak D call TRBD2 (7 bases). The CDR3 loop spans 14 amino acids. CDR1 is MNHEY, CDR2 SVGAGI, per germline. V was trimmed by 8 bases and J by 6 bases, leaving 20 bases between them.